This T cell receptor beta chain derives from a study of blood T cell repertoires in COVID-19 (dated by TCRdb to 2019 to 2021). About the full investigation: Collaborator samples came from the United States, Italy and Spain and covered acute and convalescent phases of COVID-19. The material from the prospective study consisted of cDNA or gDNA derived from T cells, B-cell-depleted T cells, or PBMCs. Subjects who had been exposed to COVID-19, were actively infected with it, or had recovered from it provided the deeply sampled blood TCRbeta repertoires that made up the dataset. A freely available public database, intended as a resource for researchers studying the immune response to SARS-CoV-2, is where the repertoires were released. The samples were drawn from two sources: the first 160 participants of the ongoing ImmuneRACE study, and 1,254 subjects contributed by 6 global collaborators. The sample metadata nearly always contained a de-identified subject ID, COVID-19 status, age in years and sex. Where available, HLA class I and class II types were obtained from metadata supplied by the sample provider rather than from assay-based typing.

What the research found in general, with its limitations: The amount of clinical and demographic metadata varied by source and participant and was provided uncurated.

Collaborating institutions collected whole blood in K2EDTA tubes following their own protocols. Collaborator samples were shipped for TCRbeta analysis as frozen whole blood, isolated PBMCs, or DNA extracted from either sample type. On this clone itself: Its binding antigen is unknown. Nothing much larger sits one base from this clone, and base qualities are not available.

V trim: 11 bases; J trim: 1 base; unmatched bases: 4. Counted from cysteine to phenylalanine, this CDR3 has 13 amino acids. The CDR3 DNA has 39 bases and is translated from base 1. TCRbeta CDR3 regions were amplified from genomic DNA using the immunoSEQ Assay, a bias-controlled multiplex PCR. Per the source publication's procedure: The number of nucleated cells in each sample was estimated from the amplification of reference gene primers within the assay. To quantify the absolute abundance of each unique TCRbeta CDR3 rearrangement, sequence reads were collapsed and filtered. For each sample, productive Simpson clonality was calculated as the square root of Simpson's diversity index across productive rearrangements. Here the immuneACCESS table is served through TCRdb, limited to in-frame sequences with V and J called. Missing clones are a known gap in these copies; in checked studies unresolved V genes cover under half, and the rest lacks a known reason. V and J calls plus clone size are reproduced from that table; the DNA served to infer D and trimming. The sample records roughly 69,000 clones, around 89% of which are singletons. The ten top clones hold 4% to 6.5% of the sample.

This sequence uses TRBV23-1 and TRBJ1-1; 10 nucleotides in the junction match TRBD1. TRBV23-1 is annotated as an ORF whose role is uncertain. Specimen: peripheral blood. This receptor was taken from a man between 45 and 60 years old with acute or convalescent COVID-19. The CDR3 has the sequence CAGQGGANTEAFF. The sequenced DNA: TGCGCCGGACAGGGGGGGGCGAACACTGAAGCTTTCTTT.